A selection of T cell receptor beta chains follows, all from one sample in a study of cytomegalovirus exposure and HLA in healthy donors. The table came from immunoSEQ multiplex PCR; TCRdb's copy has only in-frame clones and leaves some out. The sample lists some 110,000 clones; more than 70% were seen once. Sequenced sample: PBMCs. Receptors originate from a young man in good health and CMV-seronegative. Both conserved end residues are part of each CDR3. D genes are given only for firm matches. Only some rows state a clone size, as once, few, many or a class for expanded clones.

j_call,v_call,d_call,clone_size,cdr3_aa,cdr3_nt
TRBJ1-5,TRBV2,TRBD1,-,CASSPDRGGNQPQHF,TGTGCCAGCAGTCCGGACAGGGGTGGCAATCAGCCCCAGCATTTT
TRBJ2-7,TRBV4-3,TRBD1,-,CASSQGVRDSSYEQYF,TGCGCCAGCAGCCAAGGGGTTCGGGACAGCTCCTACGAGCAGTACTTC
TRBJ1-3,TRBV7-2,-,-,CASSLEAGVSGNTIYF,TGTGCCAGCAGCTTAGAGGCAGGGGTCTCTGGAAACACCATATATTTT
TRBJ2-3,TRBV13,TRBD1,-,CASSPGQGRSTDTQYF,TGTGCCAGCAGCCCCGGACAGGGTCGGAGCACAGATACGCAGTATTTT
TRBJ1-5,TRBV28,TRBD1,-,CAGGTGGISSNQPQHF,TGTGCCGGAGGGACAGGGGGCATTAGTAGCAATCAGCCCCAGCATTTT
TRBJ2-7,TRBV10-2,TRBD2,-,CASLGAGGVYEQYF,TGCGCCAGCCTTGGAGCGGGGGGAGTCTACGAGCAGTACTTC
TRBJ1-1,TRBV7-9,-,-,CASSLNQMNTEAFF,TGTGCCAGCAGCTTGAACCAGATGAACACTGAAGCTTTCTTT
TRBJ2-7,TRBV11-2,-,-,CASSLAGVFPYEQYF,TGTGCCAGCAGCTTAGCAGGGGTGTTCCCCTACGAGCAGTACTTC
TRBJ1-2,TRBV11-3,-,-,CASSSRQSLWGYTF,TGTGCCAGCAGCTCGCGACAGTCCCTATGGGGCTACACCTTC
TRBJ2-1,TRBV6-6,TRBD2,once,CASSFKTSGGAHEQFF,TGTGCCAGCAGTTTTAAGACTAGCGGGGGGGCACATGAGCAGTTCTTC
TRBJ1-5,TRBV7-2,TRBD1,-,CASSARGTVSNQPQHF,TGTGCCAGCAGCGCCCGCGGGACAGTTAGCAATCAGCCCCAGCATTTT
TRBJ1-2,TRBV7-2,-,-,CASSWNDGNYGYTF,TGTGCCAGCAGCTGGAACGACGGGAACTATGGCTACACCTTC
TRBJ2-1,TRBV4-1,-,-,CASSRVGLFGRDYNEQFF,TGCGCCAGCAGCCGAGTTGGCCTGTTCGGGCGGGACTACAATGAGCAGTTCTTC
TRBJ2-5,TRBV10-2,TRBD1,once,CASSGQGAMETQYF,TGCGCCAGCAGCGGACAGGGGGCGATGGAGACCCAGTACTTC
TRBJ2-3,TRBV19,-,-,CASSIITGRSTDTQYF,TGTGCCAGTAGTATTATCACAGGACGGAGCACAGATACGCAGTATTTT
TRBJ2-1,TRBV9,-,-,CASSGSPVVGQFF,TGTGCCAGCAGCGGGAGCCCCGTAGTCGGGCAGTTCTTC
TRBJ2-3,TRBV7-9,TRBD1,-,CASSLAGQVTDTQYF,TGTGCCAGCAGCTTAGCCGGACAGGTCACAGATACGCAGTATTTT
TRBJ1-5,TRBV2,-,-,CASSITRGSNQPQHF,TGTGCCAGCAGTATAACTAGAGGGAGCAATCAGCCCCAGCATTTT
TRBJ2-7,TRBV27,TRBD1,-,CASSSPGTGVWGEQYF,TGTGCCAGCAGTTCCCCCGGGACAGGGGTATGGGGAGAGCAGTACTTC
TRBJ1-4,TRBV6-5,-,once,CASRRTDRRNEKLFF,TGTGCCAGCAGGCGTACCGACAGGAGGAATGAAAAACTGTTTTTT
TRBJ1-1,TRBV7-9,TRBD1,-,CASSPGQGEAEAFF,TGTGCCAGCAGCCCCGGACAGGGTGAGGCTGAAGCTTTCTTT
TRBJ1-1,TRBV5-8,-,-,CASSSINTEAFF,TGTGCCAGCAGCTCTATTAACACTGAAGCTTTCTTT
TRBJ1-4,TRBV19,TRBD1,-,CASSLTGENEKLFF,TGTGCCAGTAGTTTGACAGGGGAGAACGAAAAACTGTTTTTT
TRBJ2-1,TRBV18,TRBD1,-,CASSPDRAEQFF,TGTGCCAGCTCACCTGACAGGGCTGAGCAGTTCTTC
TRBJ1-2,TRBV14,-,-,CASSQDGWPGVGYTF,TGTGCCAGCAGCCAAGATGGGTGGCCAGGGGTGGGCTACACCTTC
TRBJ1-1,TRBV10-2,-,-,CASSEGWSTEAFF,TGCGCCAGCAGTGAGGGGTGGAGCACTGAAGCTTTCTTT
TRBJ1-5,TRBV28,TRBD1,once,CASTSTEDRGRNQPQHF,TGTGCCAGCACCTCGACCGAAGACAGGGGAAGAAATCAGCCCCAGCATTTT
TRBJ1-6,TRBV27,-,-,CASSLFRGSTSPLHF,TGTGCCAGCAGTTTATTTCGGGGATCTACTTCACCCCTCCACTTT
TRBJ1-2,TRBV6-5,TRBD1,-,CASSRTDRTNYGYTF,TGTGCCAGCAGCCGAACGGACAGGACTAACTATGGCTACACCTTC
TRBJ1-4,TRBV7-9,TRBD1,once,CASSLDRGANEKLFF,TGTGCCAGCAGCTTAGACAGGGGGGCTAATGAAAAACTGTTTTTT
TRBJ2-2,TRBV2,-,-,CASIYSNTGELFF,TGTGCCAGCATATACTCTAACACCGGGGAGCTGTTTTTT
TRBJ1-5,TRBV6-5,-,-,CASSLAVNQPQHF,TGTGCCAGCAGTTTGGCAGTTAATCAGCCCCAGCATTTT
TRBJ1-1,TRBV2,-,-,CASRKETGLSEAFF,TGTGCCAGCAGAAAGGAGACAGGATTGAGTGAAGCTTTCTTT
TRBJ2-7,TRBV4-1,-,-,CASSHAAGQSYEQYF,TGCGCCAGCAGCCACGCGGCGGGACAGAGCTACGAGCAGTACTTC
TRBJ2-3,TRBV19,-,once,CASSITPRVTQYF,TGTGCCAGTAGTATAACCCCGAGGGTTACGCAGTATTTT
TRBJ1-1,TRBV5-1,-,-,CASSPLGAAEAFF,TGCGCCAGCAGCCCCCTAGGGGCGGCTGAAGCTTTCTTT
TRBJ2-3,TRBV7-7,TRBD1,-,CASSLGVGTGGDTQYF,TGTGCCAGCAGCTTAGGGGTCGGGACAGGGGGAGATACGCAGTATTTT
TRBJ1-6,TRBV28,-,-,CASSLVSSYNSPLHF,TGTGCCAGCAGTTTGGTCAGTTCCTATAATTCACCCCTCCACTTT
TRBJ2-3,TRBV27,-,-,CASTPRRGTDTQYF,TGTGCCAGCACCCCAAGGCGGGGCACAGATACGCAGTATTTT
TRBJ1-1,TRBV6-1,-,-,CASSIEKMNTEAFF,TGTGCCAGCAGTATCGAGAAGATGAACACTGAAGCTTTCTTT
TRBJ1-1,TRBV30,-,few,CAWSVWEEAFF,TGTGCCTGGAGCGTATGGGAGGAAGCTTTCTTT
TRBJ1-5,TRBV28,TRBD1,few,CASMGTGLMPQHF,TGTGCCAGCATGGGGACAGGCCTTATGCCCCAGCATTTT
TRBJ1-2,TRBV28,-,-,CASSLSRVSRGYTF,TGTGCCAGCAGTTTATCCAGGGTCTCGCGAGGCTACACCTTC
TRBJ2-7,TRBV18,-,-,CASSPAPGYEQYF,TGTGCCAGCTCACCTGCCCCAGGGTACGAGCAGTACTTC
TRBJ2-3,TRBV9,TRBD2,-,CASSPPRSSGGAVTDTQYF,TGTGCCAGCAGCCCCCCCCGTTCTAGCGGGGGGGCCGTCACAGATACGCAGTATTTT
TRBJ2-7,TRBV5-1,-,-,CASSRNPGLSYEQYF,TGCGCCAGCAGCCGAAACCCAGGACTATCCTACGAGCAGTACTTC
TRBJ1-3,TRBV4-1,TRBD1,-,CASSLQDRAAGNTIYF,TGCGCCAGCAGCCTGCAAGACAGGGCGGCCGGAAACACCATATATTTT
TRBJ2-3,TRBV27,-,-,CASSKELDSADTQYF,TGTGCCAGCAGTAAGGAACTAGATTCGGCAGATACGCAGTATTTT